This T cell receptor beta chain originates from a study of shared clonotypes between healthy human individuals. Background on the study: Researchers drew samples from two women and a few men aged 18 to 49.

Per germline, CDR1 LNHDA and CDR2 SQIVND (reference sequence). Trimming left V 4 bases short and J 0 bases short, with 7 bases between. There are 13 residues in the CDR3. Study-level points and caveats: Generation probabilities of non-shared clonotypes were lower (relative to those shared by all four donors). An expected dependence of interdonor clonotype sharing on sequencing depth was noted.

This clone has just one count. Its antigen remains unknown. Additional DNA sequences in this sample encode the identical CDR3. In the sorted-subset replicate PCRs, 150 to 200 ng DNA, tens of thousands of T cell genomes, was used. Assay used: immunoSEQ multiplex PCR; TCRdb lists only in-frame clones, some missing. The table has about 1.9 million clones, just over 90% seen once. The naive CD8 subset, CD45RO-negative cells positively selected for CCR7, excluded terminally differentiated effector memory CD45RA+ cells. This receptor was obtained from a man between 18 and 29 years old in good health. Some clones in this sample may be carry-over from other donors' samples. The gene calls are TRBV19 and TRBJ2-7; weak D call: TRBD1 (6 bases). The sequencing sample was made of naive CD8+ T cells from PBMCs. CDR3 residues: CASSRGGSYEQYF. In nucleotides, the CDR3 is TGTGCCAGTAGTAGAGGGGGCTCCTACGAGCAGTACTTC.